The 29 T cell receptor beta chains below were found in one sample sequenced in a study of technical replicates of blood from a handful of donors. The table came from immunoSEQ multiplex PCR; TCRdb's copy has only in-frame clones and leaves some out. The sample includes approximately 85,000 clones, 85% to 95% of them seen just once. The sample was T cells isolated from PBMCs. Source of these receptors: a human donor in good health.

The chain carries TRBV12-5 and TRBJ1-1; D is possibly TRBD1 (6 bases). V dropped 7 bases and J dropped 7 bases, with 16 bases sitting between them. CDR3 length equals 13 residues. Germline V gene lookup returns CDR1 LGHNT and CDR2 FRNRAP. CDR3 DNA sequence: TGTGCTAGTGCCGTCGCAGGGGAGGGTGAAGCTTTCTTT. It codes for CASAVAGEGEAFF.

The gene calls are TRBV5-1 and TRBJ2-1; perhaps D is TRBD1 or TRBD2 (5 bases each). The CDR3 consists of 15 residues. Trimming took 4 bases from V and 4 from J, leaving 15 bases between them. From germline, CDR1 is SGHRS and CDR2 YFSETQ. DNA of the CDR3: TGCGCCAGCAGCCTGGGGCACGGACTGTACAATGAGCAGTTCTTC. This codes for CASSLGHGLYNEQFF.

The chain is built from TRBV19 and TRBJ2-7, with TRBD1 matching over 8 bases. Trimming took 3 bases from V and 3 from J; bases not matched to a gene: 4. This CDR3 is built from 14 residues. Germline CDR1 LNHDA, CDR2 SQIVND (reference sequence). The CDR3 region has the DNA TGTGCCAGTAGTATCTCAGGGGGCGGCTACGAGCAGTACTTC. Amino acids: CASSISGGGYEQYF. The whole variable domain, filled in from reference TRBV19 and TRBJ2-7, reads DGGITQSPKYLFRKEGQNVTLSCEQNLNHDAMYWYRQDPGQGLRLIYYSQIVNDFQKGDIAEGYSVSREKKESFPLTVTSAQKNPTAFYLCASSISGGGYEQYFGPGTRLTVT.

The V gene is TRBV2, the J gene TRBJ1-1, with 7 bases that match TRBD1. The V segment lost 9 bases and the J segment 6 bases; nucleotides outside the gene matches: 13. The CDR3 is 14 amino acids. From germline, CDR1 is SNHLY and CDR2 FYNNEI. This chain's CDR3 is CARNLDRAGAEAFF. The CDR3 DNA follows: TGTGCCAGAAATCTCGACAGGGCTGGAGCTGAAGCTTTCTTT. Based on the CDR3 plus reference TRBV2 and TRBJ1-1, the full variable domain is EPEVTQTPSHQVTQMGQEVILRCVPISNHLYFYWYRQILGQKVEFLVSFYNNEISEKSEIFDDQFSVERPDGSNFTLKIRSTKLEDSAMYFCARNLDRAGAEAFFGQGTRLTVV.

This chain joins TRBV28 and TRBJ1-5; 8 bases fit TRBD1. The CDR3 extends over 16 amino acids. From germline, CDR1 is MDHEN and CDR2 SYDVKM. The junction had 14 bases not matched to a gene; V was cut back by 11 bases and J by 2 bases. The CDR3 is CAVGQGQDGGNQPQHF. CDR3 nucleotides: TGTGCCGTCGGACAGGGACAAGATGGGGGCAATCAGCCCCAGCATTTT.

The rearrangement uses TRBV5-4 and TRBJ2-7, with TRBD2 matching 11 bases. V dropped 1 base and J dropped 0; count of bases not matched to a gene: 0. CDR1 and CDR2 (germline): SGHNT, YYREEE (reference sequence). The CDR3 runs to 15 residues. CDR3 DNA sequence: TGTGCCAGCAGCTTGACTAGCGGGAGCTCCTACGAGCAGTACTTC. Amino acids: CASSLTSGSSYEQYF.

CDR3 sequence (DNA): TGTGCCAGCAGTTTATTGCCAGCCTACGAGCAGTACTTC. This gives the protein CASSLLPAYEQYF. The chain employs TRBV28 and TRBJ2-7, with D hard to call. V shed 1 base and J shed 2 bases, with 6 bases lying between them. Germline CDR1 and CDR2: MDHEN and SYDVKM. The CDR3 contains 13 residues.

CDR3 bases: TGTGCCAGCTATAGGGGGCCGAACACTGAAGCTTTCTTT. Translated: CASYRGPNTEAFF. The chain has TRBV2 and TRBJ1-1; the match to TRBD1 covers 7 bases. V was pared by 8 bases and J by 1 base, with 4 bases of the junction left unmatched. The CDR3 contains 13 residues. Germline V lookup: CDR1 SNHLY, CDR2 FYNNEI.

The chain combines TRBV19 with TRBJ2-2, with D hard to call. V was pared by 3 bases and J by 3 bases, with 11 bases between. The V gene's germline CDR1 is LNHDA and CDR2 SQIVND (reference sequence). The CDR3 totals 15 residues. CDR3 amino acids: CASSILALDTGELFF. DNA of the CDR3: TGTGCCAGTAGTATTTTGGCTCTAGACACCGGGGAGCTGTTTTTT.

This clone was recorded once. This chain uses TRBV2 with TRBJ2-3; D gene unclear. This CDR3 is 15 amino acids long. CDR1 and CDR2 (germline): SNHLY, FYNNEI. V was trimmed by 3 bases and J by 2 bases, leaving 12 bases between them. This CDR3 is CASSDSTHPTDTQYF. CDR3 nucleotides: TGTGCCAGCAGTGATAGTACCCACCCCACAGATACGCAGTATTTT.

The rearrangement joins TRBV28 to TRBJ1-2; D possibly corresponds to TRBD1 (6 bases). CDR3 length: 14 residues. Germline assignment: CDR1 MDHEN and CDR2 SYDVKM. V was trimmed by 3 bases and J by 4 bases, leaving 12 bases between them. The DNA of the CDR3 is TGTGCCAGCAGTTTCCAGGGGCGCACCTATGGCTACACCTTC. This encodes CASSFQGRTYGYTF.

The chain is built from TRBV6-1 and TRBJ2-1; possibly TRBD1 for D (6 bases). This CDR3 has 14 residues. V was cut by 6 bases and J by 0 bases, with 9 bases left in between. Germline V gene sequence: CDR1 MNHNS, CDR2 SASEGT. CDR3 protein: CASRTGFSYNEQFF. The CDR3 nucleotides are TGTGCCAGCAGGACAGGCTTCTCCTACAATGAGCAGTTCTTC.

The chain links TRBV4-1 to TRBJ2-3; TRBD1 matches at 7 bases. CDR3 length: 15 residues. Per germline, CDR1 MGHRA and CDR2 YSYEKL. The J segment lost 3 bases and the V segment lost 5 bases, leaving 8 bases of the junction unmatched. CDR3 loop: CASSAGTVKTDTQYF. The CDR3 DNA sequence: TGCGCCAGCAGCGCCGGGACAGTTAAAACAGATACGCAGTATTTT.

The genes are TRBV2 and TRBJ1-2, with D perhaps TRBD1 (5 bases). Trimming shortened V by 0 bases and J by 7 bases, and 15 bases separated the two germline ends. CDR1 is SNHLY, CDR2 FYNNEI, per germline. The CDR3 loop spans 15 amino acids. CDR3 amino acids: CASSEAAGVSSGYTF. The CDR3 DNA sequence: TGTGCCAGCAGTGAAGCGGCGGGGGTTTCTTCTGGCTACACCTTC.

The chain has TRBV11-3 and TRBJ1-4; D remains unclear. Germline loops: CDR1 SGHNT, CDR2 YENEEA. The V gene lost 1 base and the J gene lost 0 bases, with 9 bases spanning the gap. This CDR3 contains 16 residues. The CDR3 sequence is CASSLGLAATNEKLFF. The CDR3 region has the DNA TGTGCCAGCAGCTTAGGGCTGGCTGCAACTAATGAAAAACTGTTTTTT.

This chain links TRBV19 with TRBJ2-1, with 15 bases lining up with TRBD2. The CDR3 totals 15 residues. J gave up 1 base and V 9 bases, and 1 base lay outside the gene matches. Germline V gene lookup returns CDR1 LNHDA and CDR2 SQIVND (reference sequence). The CDR3: CASGTSGRSYNEQFF. CDR3 in DNA: TGTGCCAGCGGGACTAGCGGGAGGTCCTACAATGAGCAGTTCTTC.

This sequence joins TRBV9 and TRBJ2-1, with D maybe TRBD1 (6 bases). The CDR3 consists of 14 residues. Per the germline V gene, CDR1 is SGDLS and CDR2 is YYNGEE. V dropped 0 bases and J dropped 7 bases, with 11 bases sitting between them. The CDR3 loop reads CASSVGQAGNEQFF. CDR3 coding DNA: TGTGCCAGCAGCGTAGGACAGGCCGGGAATGAGCAGTTCTTC.

CDR3 sequence (DNA): TGTGCCAGCTCCCTCCTGAGCCCTTCAAGCAATGAGCAGTTCTTC. Translated, it gives CASSLLSPSSNEQFF. This chain uses TRBV6-6 with TRBJ2-1; D not certain. This CDR3 contains 15 residues. In germline, CDR1 is MNHNY, CDR2 SVGAGI (reference sequence). V lost 8 bases, J lost 6 bases, and 20 bases lay in between.

The chain carries TRBV27 and TRBJ2-7, with 10 bases aligning to TRBD1. The CDR3 spans 17 residues. Germline V gene sequence: CDR1 MNHEY, CDR2 SMNVEV (reference sequence). V lost 0 bases, J lost 3 bases, and 8 bases stayed unmatched. The CDR3 DNA sequence: TGTGCCAGCAGTTTATCCCTTTACCGGGACAGGGGCTACGAGCAGTACTTC. It is translated as CASSLSLYRDRGYEQYF.

The J gene is TRBJ2-7, the V gene TRBV15; TRBD1 aligns across 7 bases. Germline assignment: CDR1 LNHNV and CDR2 YYDKDF (reference sequence). The trim removed 5 bases at V and 3 bases at J, leaving 7 bases unmatched. This CDR3 has 14 amino acids. For the CDR3, the DNA is TGTGCCACCAGCGAGGGACAGACATACTACGAGCAGTACTTC. This codes for CATSEGQTYYEQYF.

CDR3: CASSHPADPADEKLFF. CDR3 sequence (DNA): TGCGCCAGCAGCCACCCGGCGGATCCGGCGGATGAAAAACTGTTTTTT. This chain links TRBV4-1 with TRBJ1-4; D remains ambiguous. This CDR3 comprises 16 residues. The V gene's germline CDR1 is MGHRA and CDR2 YSYEKL. Between the trimmed V and J ends, which lost 3 bases and 6 bases, there was a span of 17 bases.

The chain uses TRBV11-3 and TRBJ1-1; D unclear. There are 14 residues in the CDR3. Looked up from germline, CDR1 is SGHNT and CDR2 is YENEEA. Trimming took 1 base from V and 1 from J, leaving 7 bases between them. The CDR3 spells CASSLGGGNTEAFF. Here the CDR3 DNA reads TGTGCCAGCAGCTTAGGGGGAGGGAACACTGAAGCTTTCTTT.

The chain is built from TRBV30 and TRBJ1-2; D unclear. Trimming removed 7 bases at V and 2 bases at J, with 14 bases between. The CDR3 has 13 residues. Per the germline V gene, CDR1 is GTSNPN and CDR2 is SVGIG (reference sequence). CDR3 DNA: TGTGCCTCGCCCATAGGACTAAACTATGGCTACACCTTC. This sequence encodes CASPIGLNYGYTF. Full variable domain (remainder filled in from reference TRBV30 and TRBJ1-2): SQTIHQWPATLVQPVGSPLSLECTVEGTSNPNLYWYRQAAGRGLQLLFYSVGIGQISSEVPQNLSASRPQDRQFILSSKKLLLSDSGFYLCASPIGLNYGYTFGSGTRLTVV.

The J gene is TRBJ2-5, the V gene TRBV5-1; TRBD1 aligns across 11 bases. CDR1 and CDR2 (germline): SGHRS, YFSETQ. The V gene end was trimmed by 2 bases and the J gene end by 7 bases; junction bases not matched to a gene: 10. This CDR3 is built from 16 residues. The CDR3, as DNA: TGCGCCAGCAGCTTTCGGACAGGGGGCGCCGAGGGGACCCAGTACTTC. Translating it yields CASSFRTGGAEGTQYF.

This chain joins TRBV6-5 and TRBJ1-4; 10 bases match TRBD1. With V trimmed by 0 bases and J by 6 bases, 1 base remained unmatched. CDR1 and CDR2 from the germline V gene are MNHEY and SVGAGI. The CDR3 extends over 15 amino acids. CDR3 DNA: TGTGCCAGCAGTTACTCGGGACAGGGGTATGAAAAACTGTTTTTT. It codes for CASSYSGQGYEKLFF.

This clone occurred a few times. The chain joins TRBV13 to TRBJ1-2, with TRBD1 identical over 7 bases. V lost 5 bases, J lost 6 bases, and 6 bases stayed unmatched. The CDR3 runs to 13 residues. CDR1 PRHDT and CDR2 FYEKMQ come from the germline V gene (reference sequence). CDR3 nucleotides: TGTGCCAGCAGCCTACAGGGGTCGGATGGCTACACCTTC. Translating gives CASSLQGSDGYTF.

The chain has TRBV27 and TRBJ2-7; D is perhaps TRBD2 (5 bases). The CDR3 has 13 amino acids. V lost 5 bases and J 9 bases, leaving 17 bases between the germline ends. Germline V lookup: CDR1 MNHEY, CDR2 SMNVEV (reference sequence). This chain's CDR3 is CASSQTIFTGQYF. The CDR3 nucleotides are TGTGCCAGCAGTCAGACTATATTTACGGGGCAGTACTTC.

This chain uses TRBV28 with TRBJ2-7, with 10 bases aligning to TRBD1. Germline V gives CDR1 MDHEN, CDR2 SYDVKM. V lost 6 bases and J lost 4; bases outside the gene matches: 9. The CDR3 is made up of 15 amino acids. The CDR3 DNA sequence: TGTGCCAGCAGACCCCCGGGACAGGGGTTGTACGAGCAGTACTTC. Its translation is CASRPPGQGLYEQYF.

The V gene is TRBV27, the J gene TRBJ2-5; D not resolved. V lost 5 bases, J lost 3 bases, and 19 bases lay in between. The CDR3 extends over 16 amino acids. Germline lookup yields CDR1 MNHEY and CDR2 SMNVEV (reference sequence). CDR3 nucleotides: TGTGCCAGCAGTCGACACTCATCGTCCCCCAAAGAGACCCAGTACTTC. Its protein product is CASSRHSSSPKETQYF.